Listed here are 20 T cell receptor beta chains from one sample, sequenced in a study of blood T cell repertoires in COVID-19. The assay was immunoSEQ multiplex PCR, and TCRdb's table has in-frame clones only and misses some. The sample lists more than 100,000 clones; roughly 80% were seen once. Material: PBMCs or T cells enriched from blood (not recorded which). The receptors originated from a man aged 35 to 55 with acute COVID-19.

The CDR3 is CASSPITWLRPYNEQFF. The CDR3 DNA is TGTGCCAGCAGCCCAATCACCTGGTTGCGCCCCTACAATGAGCAGTTCTTC. The chain carries TRBV7-9 and TRBJ2-1; D gene unclear. Trimming pared 5 bases from V and 2 bases from J, leaving 19 bases between. CDR1 and CDR2 from the germline V gene are SEHNR and FQNEAQ (reference sequence). The CDR3 loop spans 17 amino acids.

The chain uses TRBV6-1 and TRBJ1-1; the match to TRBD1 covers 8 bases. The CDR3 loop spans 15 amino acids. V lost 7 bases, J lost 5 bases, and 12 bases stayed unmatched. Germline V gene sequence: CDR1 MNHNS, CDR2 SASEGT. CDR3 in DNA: TGTGCCAGCAAGCCAGGGGGCCGGGTGGCAACTGAAGCTTTCTTT. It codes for CASKPGGRVATEAFF.

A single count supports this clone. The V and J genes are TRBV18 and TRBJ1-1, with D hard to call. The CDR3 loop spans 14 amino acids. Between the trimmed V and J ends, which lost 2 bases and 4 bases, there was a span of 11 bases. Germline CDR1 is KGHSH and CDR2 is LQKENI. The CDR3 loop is CASSPGAGGTEAFF. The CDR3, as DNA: TGTGCCAGCTCACCAGGAGCCGGAGGCACTGAAGCTTTCTTT. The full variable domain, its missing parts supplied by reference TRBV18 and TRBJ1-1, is NAGVMQNPRHLVRRRGQEARLRCSPMKGHSHVYWYRQLPEEGLKFMVYLQKENIIDESGMPKERFSAEFPKEGPSILRIQQVVRGDSAAYFCASSPGAGGTEAFFGQGTRLTVV.

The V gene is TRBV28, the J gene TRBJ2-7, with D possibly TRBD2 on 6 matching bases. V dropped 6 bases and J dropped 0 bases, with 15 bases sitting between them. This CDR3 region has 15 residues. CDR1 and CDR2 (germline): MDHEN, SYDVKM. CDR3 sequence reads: CASSTDGSSSYEQYF. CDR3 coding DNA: TGTGCCAGCAGCACCGACGGGAGCAGCTCCTACGAGCAGTACTTC. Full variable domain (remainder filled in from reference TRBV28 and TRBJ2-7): DVKVTQSSRYLVKRTGEKVFLECVQDMDHENMFWYRQDPGLGLRLIYFSYDVKMKEKGDIPEGYSVSREKKERFSLILESASTNQTSMYLCASSTDGSSSYEQYFGPGTRLTVT.

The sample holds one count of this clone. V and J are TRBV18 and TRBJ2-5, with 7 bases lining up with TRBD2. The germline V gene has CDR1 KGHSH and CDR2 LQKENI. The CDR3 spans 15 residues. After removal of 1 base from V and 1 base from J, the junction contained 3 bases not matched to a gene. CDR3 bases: TGTGCCAGCTCACCACAGGCGGGAGCCCAAGAGACCCAGTACTTC. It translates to CASSPQAGAQETQYF. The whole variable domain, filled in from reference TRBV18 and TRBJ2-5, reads NAGVMQNPRHLVRRRGQEARLRCSPMKGHSHVYWYRQLPEEGLKFMVYLQKENIIDESGMPKERFSAEFPKEGPSILRIQQVVRGDSAAYFCASSPQAGAQETQYFGPGTRLLVL.

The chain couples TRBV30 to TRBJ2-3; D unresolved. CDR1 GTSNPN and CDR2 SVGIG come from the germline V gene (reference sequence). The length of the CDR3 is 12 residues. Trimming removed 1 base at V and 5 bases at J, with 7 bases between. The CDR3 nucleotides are TGTGCCTGGAGTGCGGGTGGAGATACGCAGTATTTT. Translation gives CAWSAGGDTQYF.

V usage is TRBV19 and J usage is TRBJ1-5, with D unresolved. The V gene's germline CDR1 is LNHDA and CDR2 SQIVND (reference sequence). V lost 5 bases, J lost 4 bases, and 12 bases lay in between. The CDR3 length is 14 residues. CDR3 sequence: CASSPRRENQPQHF. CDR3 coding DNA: TGTGCCAGTAGTCCGCGGCGAGAGAATCAGCCCCAGCATTTT.

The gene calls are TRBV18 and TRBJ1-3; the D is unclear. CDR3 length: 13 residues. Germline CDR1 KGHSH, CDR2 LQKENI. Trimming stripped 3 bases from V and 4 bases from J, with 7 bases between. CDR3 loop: CASSPAGGNTIYF. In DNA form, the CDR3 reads TGTGCCAGCTCACCGGCGGGGGGAAACACCATATATTTT.

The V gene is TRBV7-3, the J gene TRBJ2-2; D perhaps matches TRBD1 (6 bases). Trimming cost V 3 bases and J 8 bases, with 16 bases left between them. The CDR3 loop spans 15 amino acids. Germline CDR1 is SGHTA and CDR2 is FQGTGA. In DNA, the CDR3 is TGTGCCAGCAGCTTCAGCCAGGGGATCTCGGGGGAGCTGTTTTTT. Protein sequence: CASSFSQGISGELFF.

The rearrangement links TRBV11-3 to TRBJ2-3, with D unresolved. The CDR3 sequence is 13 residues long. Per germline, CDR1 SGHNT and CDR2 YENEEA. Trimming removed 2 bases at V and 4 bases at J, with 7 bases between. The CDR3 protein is CASSLSFPDTQYF. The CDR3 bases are TGTGCCAGCAGCTTAAGCTTCCCAGATACGCAGTATTTT.

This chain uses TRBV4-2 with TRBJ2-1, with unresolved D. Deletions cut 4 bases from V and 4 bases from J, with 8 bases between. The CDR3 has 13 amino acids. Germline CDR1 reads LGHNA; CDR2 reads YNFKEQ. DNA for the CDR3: TGTGCCAGCAGCCCTCCCTCGTACAATGAGCAGTTCTTC. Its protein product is CASSPPSYNEQFF.

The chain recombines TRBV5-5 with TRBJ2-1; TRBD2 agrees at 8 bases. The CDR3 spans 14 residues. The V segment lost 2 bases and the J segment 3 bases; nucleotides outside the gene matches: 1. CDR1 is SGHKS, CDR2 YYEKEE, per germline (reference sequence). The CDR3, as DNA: TGTGCCAGCAGCTTCGGGGGGGACTACAATGAGCAGTTCTTC. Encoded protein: CASSFGGDYNEQFF.

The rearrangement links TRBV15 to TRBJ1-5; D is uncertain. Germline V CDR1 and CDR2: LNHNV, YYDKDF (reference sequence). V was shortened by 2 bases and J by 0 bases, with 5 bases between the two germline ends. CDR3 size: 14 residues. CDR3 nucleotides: TGTGCCACCAGCAGAATAGATAGCAATCAGCCCCAGCATTTT. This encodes CATSRIDSNQPQHF.

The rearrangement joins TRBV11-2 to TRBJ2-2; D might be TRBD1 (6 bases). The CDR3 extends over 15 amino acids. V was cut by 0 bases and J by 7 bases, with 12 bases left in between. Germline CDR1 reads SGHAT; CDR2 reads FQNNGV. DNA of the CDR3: TGTGCCAGCAGCTTAGATCCAGGGGCGGGCGGGGAGCTGTTTTTT. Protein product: CASSLDPGAGGELFF.

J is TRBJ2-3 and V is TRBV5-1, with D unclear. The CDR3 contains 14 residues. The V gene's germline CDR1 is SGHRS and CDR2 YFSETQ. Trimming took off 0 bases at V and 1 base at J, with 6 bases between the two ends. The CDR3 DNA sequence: TGCGCCAGCAGCTTGGGTTCGGGCACAGATACGCAGTATTTT. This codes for CASSLGSGTDTQYF.

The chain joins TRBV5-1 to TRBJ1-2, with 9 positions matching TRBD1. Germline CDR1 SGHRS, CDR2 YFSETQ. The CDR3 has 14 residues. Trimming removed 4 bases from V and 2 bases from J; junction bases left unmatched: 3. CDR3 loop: CASSRGQGNYGYTF. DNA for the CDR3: TGCGCCAGCAGCAGGGGACAGGGAAACTATGGCTACACCTTC. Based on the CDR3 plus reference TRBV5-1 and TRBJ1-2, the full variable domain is KAGVTQTPRYLIKTRGQQVTLSCSPISGHRSVSWYQQTPGQGLQFLFEYFSETQRNKGNFPGRFSGRQFSNSRSEMNVSTLELGDSALYLCASSRGQGNYGYTFGSGTRLTVV.

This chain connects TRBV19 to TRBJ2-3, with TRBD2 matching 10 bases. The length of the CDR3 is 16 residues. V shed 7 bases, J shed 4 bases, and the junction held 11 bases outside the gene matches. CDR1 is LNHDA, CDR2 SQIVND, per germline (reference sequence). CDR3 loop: CASTYRASGRADTQYF. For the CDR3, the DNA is TGTGCCAGTACCTATCGGGCTAGCGGGAGAGCAGATACGCAGTATTTT.

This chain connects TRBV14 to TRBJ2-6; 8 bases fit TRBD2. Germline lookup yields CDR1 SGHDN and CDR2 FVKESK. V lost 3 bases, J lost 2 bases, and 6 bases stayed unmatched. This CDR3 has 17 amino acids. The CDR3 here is CASSQTSVIPGANVLTF. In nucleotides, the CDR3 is TGTGCCAGCAGCCAGACTAGCGTCATTCCTGGGGCCAACGTCCTGACTTTC.

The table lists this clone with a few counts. The CDR3 DNA sequence: TGTGCCAGCAGCCAAGGAGCTACGAACACCGGGGAGCTGTTTTTT. This translates into CASSQGATNTGELFF. V gene TRBV4-2 combines with J gene TRBJ2-2; D unclear. The CDR3 runs to 15 residues. From germline, CDR1 is LGHNA and CDR2 YNFKEQ. V was cut by 1 base and J by 0 bases, with 6 bases left in between.

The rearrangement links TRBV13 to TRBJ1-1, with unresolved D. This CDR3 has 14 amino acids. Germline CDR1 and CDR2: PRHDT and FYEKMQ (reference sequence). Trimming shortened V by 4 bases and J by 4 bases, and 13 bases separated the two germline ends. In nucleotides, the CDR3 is TGTGCCAGCAGCTCCCCGGTGAGGAGCACTGAAGCTTTCTTT. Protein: CASSSPVRSTEAFF.